This TCR beta chain appears in the sequencing data of a study of shared clonotypes between healthy human individuals. A remark on this clone: The antigen is undetermined.

Findings and limits, study-wide: Researchers found naive subsets generally carried larger estimated richness than memory subsets. The sharing of about 5.3% of naive CD4 clonotypes was seen across a few donors.

Assay: immunoSEQ multiplex PCR; the TCRdb copy retains only in-frame clones and omits some. The table includes approximately 1,500,000 clones, roughly 96% detected once. This clonotype was obtained from a man aged 25-45 years in good health. Source material: naive CD4+ T cells sorted from blood. Subset denoted: CD45RA+ positively selected.

The CDR3 loop reads CSVAGTALAGELFF. In nucleotides, the CDR3 is TGCAGCGTCGCCGGGACAGCGTTAGCCGGGGAGCTGTTTTTT. The V call is TRBV29-1, the J call TRBJ2-2, with TRBD1 matching over 7 bases. After removal of 6 bases from V and 6 bases from J, the junction contained 10 bases not matched to a gene. CDR3 length equals 14 residues. Germline-derived CDR1 and CDR2 are SQVTM and ANQGSEA.